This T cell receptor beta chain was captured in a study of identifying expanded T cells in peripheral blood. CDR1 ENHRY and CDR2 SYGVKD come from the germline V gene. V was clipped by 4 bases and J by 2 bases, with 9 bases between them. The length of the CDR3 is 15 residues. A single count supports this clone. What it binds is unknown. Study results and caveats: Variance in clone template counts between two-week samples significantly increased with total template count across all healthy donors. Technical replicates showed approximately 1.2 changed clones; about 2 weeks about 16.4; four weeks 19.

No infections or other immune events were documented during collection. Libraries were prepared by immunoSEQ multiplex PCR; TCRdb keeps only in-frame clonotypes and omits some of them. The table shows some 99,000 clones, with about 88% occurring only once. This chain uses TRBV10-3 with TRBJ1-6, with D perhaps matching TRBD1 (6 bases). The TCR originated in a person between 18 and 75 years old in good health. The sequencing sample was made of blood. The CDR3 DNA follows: TGTGCCATCAGTGCGCGGACAGCCTATAATTCACCCCTCCACTTT. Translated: CAISARTAYNSPLHF.